The 9 T cell receptor beta chains below were found in one sample sequenced in a study of response to subunit inactivated influenza vaccine. TCRdb processed the RT-PCR reads anew with MiXCR; each CDR3 protein has one entry. Of under 850,000 distinct CDR3 sequences in the sample, approximately 17% were seen once. This material consisted of PBMCs from blood, taken more than 4 days after vaccination. Source of these receptors: a man aged 50 to 59 who received an inactivated influenza vaccine.

In this sample, this clonotype turned up a few times. This chain connects TRBV11-2 to TRBJ2-5, with 8 bases lining up with TRBD2. CDR1 is SGHAT and CDR2 is FQNNGV in the germline V gene. The CDR3 runs to 17 residues. The trim removed 0 bases at V and 5 bases at J, leaving 11 bases unmatched. CDR3 DNA sequence: TGTGCCAGCAGCTTAGAACGGCCGGGACTAGGGCGGGAGACCCAGTACTTC. Translation gives CASSLERPGLGRETQYF.

The V and J genes are TRBV10-3 and TRBJ1-1, with 7 bases fitting TRBD1. The J segment lost 7 bases and the V segment lost 6 bases, leaving 11 bases of the junction unmatched. This CDR3 spans 14 amino acids. Germline CDR1 reads ENHRY; CDR2 reads SYGVKD. The CDR3: CAIRRGQASGEAFF. CDR3 bases: TGTGCCATCAGGAGGGGGCAGGCATCGGGTGAAGCTTTCTTT.

This clonotype was found a few times. The genes are TRBV4-1 and TRBJ1-6; D uncertain. This CDR3 spans 14 amino acids. With 2 bases removed from V and 10 bases from J, the gap between germline ends came to 12 bases. Germline lookup yields CDR1 MGHRA and CDR2 YSYEKL. CDR3 in amino acids: CASSQNIGLSPLHF. CDR3 nucleotides: TGCGCCAGCAGCCAAAATATCGGGCTGTCACCCCTCCACTTT.

The chain recombines TRBV12-3 or TRBV12-4 with TRBJ2-3; weak D call: TRBD2 (6 bases). V lost 3 bases and J lost 6, with 16 bases in between. The CDR3 has 15 residues. CDR3: CASSFLFGGGDTQYF. Here the CDR3 DNA reads TGTGCCAGCAGTTTCCTTTTTGGTGGGGGGGATACGCAGTATTTT.

The V gene is TRBV6-1, the J gene TRBJ2-3, with 11 nucleotides matching TRBD1. The CDR3 length is 16 residues. Per germline, CDR1 MNHNS and CDR2 SASEGT. The V gene end was trimmed by 9 bases and the J gene end by 4 bases; junction bases not matched to a gene: 12. The CDR3, as DNA: TGTGCCAGTGGGGGGATGGACAGGGGGCGAGCAGATACGCAGTATTTT. Translating it yields CASGGMDRGRADTQYF.

Ten or more counts support this clonotype. V and J are TRBV6-5 and TRBJ2-7, with a tentative D call TRBD1 (6 bases). CDR3 size: 14 residues. Looked up from germline, CDR1 is MNHEY and CDR2 is SVGAGI. Trimming removed 0 bases from V and 2 bases from J, with 8 bases in between. The DNA of the CDR3 is TGTGCCAGCAGTTACTCGGCAGGGGCCTACGAGCAGTACTTC. It codes for CASSYSAGAYEQYF.

This clonotype showed up many times. V is TRBV10-3 and J is TRBJ1-1, with TRBD1 as a possible D gene (5 bases). The germline V and J ends were trimmed by 6 bases and 0 bases, with 8 bases remaining between them. The CDR3 extends over 13 amino acids. Germline CDR1 is ENHRY and CDR2 is SYGVKD. CDR3 in amino acids: CAISRELNTEAFF. CDR3 coding DNA: TGTGCCATCAGCAGGGAATTGAACACTGAAGCTTTCTTT.

There are a few counts of this clonotype. DNA of the CDR3: TGCGCCAGCAGCCAAGGAGGGACAGGGGCCTTTTACGAGCAGTACTTC. It codes for CASSQGGTGAFYEQYF. The rearrangement uses TRBV4-3 and TRBJ2-7, with 10 bases aligning to TRBD1. With V trimmed by 1 base and J by 4 bases, 7 bases remained unmatched. Germline-derived CDR1 and CDR2 are LGHNA and YSLEER. The CDR3 contains 16 residues.

This clonotype was counted ten times or more. The chain is built from TRBV12-3 or TRBV12-4 and TRBJ2-3; D gene unclear. The CDR3 runs 13 residues. V dropped 2 bases and J dropped 1 base, with 4 bases sitting between them. In DNA form, the CDR3 reads TGTGCCAGCAGTTTATACGGCACAGATACGCAGTATTTT. Amino acid sequence: CASSLYGTDTQYF.